This T cell receptor beta chain was observed in a study of T cell clonotyping in hematopoietic cell transplantation (dated by TCRdb to about 2021). General notes on the study: Pretransplant recipient samples were obtained after cytoreduction. Patient recruitment ran from late 2015 to early 2017, and follow-up continued until late 2020 or death. The study collected 120 to 150 blood samples from under 45 consecutive transplant recipients and their related donors. Results and caveats for the whole study, not just this receptor: Inverse Simpson Index values from donors and from recipients before transplant predicted broader TCR repertoire diversity after transplant. After transplant, TCR diversity in recipients dropped, and pathologically expanded clonotypes increased progressively from day 30 to day 180. The sample size was limited, and CD4 and CD8 repertoire contributions could not be separated because cells were not sorted. Only a small fraction of recipient repertoires overlapped donor repertoires, with over 97% appearing de novo at the given depth.

The CDR3 covers 16 residues, taking in both the cysteine and the phenylalanine. The kept DNA is CDR3 alone, 48 bases in frame from the first base. The germline V gene provides CDR1 SGHNT and CDR2 YENEEA. Germline trimming amounts to 5 bases on V and 0 bases on J, with 3 as the count of junction bases outside the gene matches. This clone was seen only once. It has no known antigen specificity. Base qualities are not recorded, but no much larger clone differs from it by a single base. With the immunoSEQ assay, which is a bias-controlled multiplex PCR relying on V- and J-specific primers, TCR beta CDR3 regions were amplified from genomic DNA. A second PCR step added a proprietary barcode and Illumina adapter sequences to the CDR3 amplicons. An Illumina MiSeq instrument was used to sequence the CDR3 libraries. The authors' pipeline ran thus. Export and quality control were handled in immunoSEQ Analyzer 3.0, while downstream analyses relied on R Bioconductor and Immunarch. Only productive rearrangements within the normalized downsampled data set were used in the calculation of repertoire metrics. Clonotypes larger than 5 templates in the normalized cohort were defined as pathologically expanded. The Inverse Simpson Index served as the measure of repertoire diversity. CMV-specificity analyses were carried out on the non-normalized data set to capture all clonotypes. The table comes from immuneACCESS by way of TCRdb, which keeps in-frame sequences with V and J called. Part of the clones is missing from these tables; in studies checked, under half for an unresolved V gene and the rest for unknown reasons. That table gives V, J and clone size, and the DNA gave D and trimming. The sample table lists fewer than 100,000 clones, almost 97% of them with a count of one. Together, the top ten hold under 2% of the sample.

What this sample's time point label stands for: recipient sample about 28 days before transplant, after cytoreduction. Blood samples were obtained from recipients approximately 28 days before transplant and at days 30, 100 and 180 after transplant. Nuclei Lysis Solution was used to extract genomic DNA from fresh or cryopreserved unfractionated peripheral blood mononuclear cells. The chain is made from TRBV11-3 and TRBJ2-1, and TRBD2 aligns with 11 junction nucleotides. This receptor was obtained from a woman in her 50s with acute myeloid leukemia. Some clones in this sample may be carry-over from other donors' samples. Sequences were derived from peripheral blood mononuclear cells, sampled before stem cell transplant. The nucleotide sequence reads TGTGCCAGCAGCGGTAGCGGGAGGGCCTCCTACAATGAGCAGTTCTTC. The resulting protein is CASSGSGRASYNEQFF. Reference TRBV11-3 and TRBJ2-1 genes cover what lies past the CDR3, so the full variable domain is EAGVVQSPRYKIIEKKQPVAFWCNPISGHNTLYWYLQNLGQGPELLIRYENEEAVDDSQLPKDRFSAERLKGVDSTLKIQPAELGDSAVYLCASSGSGRASYNEQFFGPGTRLTVL.